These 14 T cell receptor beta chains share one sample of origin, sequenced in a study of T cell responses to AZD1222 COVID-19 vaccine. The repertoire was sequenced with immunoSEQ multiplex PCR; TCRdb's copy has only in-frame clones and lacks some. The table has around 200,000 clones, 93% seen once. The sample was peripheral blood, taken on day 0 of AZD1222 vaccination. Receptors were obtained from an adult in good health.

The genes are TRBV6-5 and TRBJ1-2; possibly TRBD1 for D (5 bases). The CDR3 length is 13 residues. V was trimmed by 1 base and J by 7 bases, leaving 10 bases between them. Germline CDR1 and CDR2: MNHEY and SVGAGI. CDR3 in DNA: TGTGCCAGCAGTTACTACCCAGACAGTGGCTACACCTTC. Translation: CASSYYPDSGYTF.

The CDR3 here is CASSLGYRGEQYF. The DNA of the CDR3 is TGTGCCAGCAGCCTCGGATATAGGGGCGAGCAGTACTTC. This sequence joins TRBV14 and TRBJ2-7; a possible D gene is TRBD1 (5 bases). Trimming took off 4 bases at V and 6 bases at J, with 13 bases between the two ends. The CDR3 covers 13 residues. Germline assignment: CDR1 SGHDN and CDR2 FVKESK.

CDR3 sequence reads: CASSQLGTGEETQYF. In nucleotides, the CDR3 is TGTGCCAGCAGCCAGCTGGGGACAGGAGAAGAGACCCAGTACTTC. V usage is TRBV13 and J usage is TRBJ2-5, with 8 nucleotides matching TRBD1. V trimming: 5 bases; J trimming: 3 bases; junction bases outside the gene matches: 8. The CDR3 contains 15 residues. Per germline, CDR1 PRHDT and CDR2 FYEKMQ (reference sequence).

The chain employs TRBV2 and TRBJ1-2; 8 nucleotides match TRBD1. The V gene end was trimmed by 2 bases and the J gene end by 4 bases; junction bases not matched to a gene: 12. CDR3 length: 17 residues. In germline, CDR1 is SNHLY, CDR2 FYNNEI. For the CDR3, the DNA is TGTGCCAGCAGTGAACCCCGTGACAGGGGATCAGGCTATGGCTACACCTTC. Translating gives CASSEPRDRGSGYGYTF.

The CDR3 DNA reads as TGTGCCAGCAGTGAAGGCGGCAGGCGGGATCAGCCCCAGCATTTT. The encoded protein is CASSEGGRRDQPQHF. J is TRBJ1-5 and V is TRBV25-1, with D unresolved. Per the germline V gene, CDR1 is MGHDK and CDR2 is SYGVNS. The CDR3 covers 15 residues. Trimming removed 2 bases from V and 5 bases from J, with 13 bases in between.

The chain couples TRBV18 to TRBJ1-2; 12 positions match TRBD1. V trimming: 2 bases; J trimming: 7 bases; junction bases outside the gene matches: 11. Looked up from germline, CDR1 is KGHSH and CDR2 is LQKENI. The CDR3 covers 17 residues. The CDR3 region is CASSPDVSGQGATGYTF. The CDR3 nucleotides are TGTGCCAGCTCACCAGACGTATCGGGACAGGGGGCGACTGGCTACACCTTC.

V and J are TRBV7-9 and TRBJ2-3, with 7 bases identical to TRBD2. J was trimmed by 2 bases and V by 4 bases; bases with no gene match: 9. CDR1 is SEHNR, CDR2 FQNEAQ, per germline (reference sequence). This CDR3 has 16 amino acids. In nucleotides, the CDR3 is TGTGCCAGCAGCTCGCCTAGCGGAGTGCCCACAGATACGCAGTATTTT. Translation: CASSSPSGVPTDTQYF.

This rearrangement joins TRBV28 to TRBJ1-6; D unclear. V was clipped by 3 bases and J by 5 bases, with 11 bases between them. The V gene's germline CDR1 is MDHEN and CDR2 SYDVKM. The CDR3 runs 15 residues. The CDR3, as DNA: TGTGCCAGCAGTTTGTCGGACCTAAATAATTCACCCCTCCACTTT. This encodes CASSLSDLNNSPLHF.

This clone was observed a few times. The CDR3, as DNA: TGTGCCAGCAGCTCCTCTCACCTCGCAGATGGAAACACCATATATTTT. Translating gives CASSSSHLADGNTIYF. The chain recombines TRBV7-9 with TRBJ1-3; D not certain. The V gene's germline CDR1 is SEHNR and CDR2 FQNEAQ (reference sequence). The CDR3 spans 16 residues. Trimming stripped 4 bases from V and 3 bases from J, with 16 bases between.

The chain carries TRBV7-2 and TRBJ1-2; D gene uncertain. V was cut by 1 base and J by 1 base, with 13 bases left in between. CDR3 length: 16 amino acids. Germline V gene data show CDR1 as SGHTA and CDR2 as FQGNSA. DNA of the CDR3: TGTGCCAGCAGCTTAGGAGGTACGGAAATTAACTATGGCTACACCTTC. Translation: CASSLGGTEINYGYTF.

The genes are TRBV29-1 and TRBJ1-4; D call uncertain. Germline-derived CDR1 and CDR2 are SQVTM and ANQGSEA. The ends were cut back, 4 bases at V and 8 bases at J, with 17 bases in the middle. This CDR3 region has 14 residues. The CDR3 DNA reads TGCAGCGTTGGCGGTCTGTACAGTGGGGAAAAACTGTTTTTT. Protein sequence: CSVGGLYSGEKLFF.

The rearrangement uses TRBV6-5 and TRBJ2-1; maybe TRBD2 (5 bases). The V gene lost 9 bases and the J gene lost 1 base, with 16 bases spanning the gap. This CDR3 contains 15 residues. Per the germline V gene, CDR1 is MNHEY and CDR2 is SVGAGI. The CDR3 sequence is CASHTGLWSYNEQFF. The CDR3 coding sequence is TGTGCCAGTCACACGGGGTTATGGTCCTACAATGAGCAGTTCTTC.

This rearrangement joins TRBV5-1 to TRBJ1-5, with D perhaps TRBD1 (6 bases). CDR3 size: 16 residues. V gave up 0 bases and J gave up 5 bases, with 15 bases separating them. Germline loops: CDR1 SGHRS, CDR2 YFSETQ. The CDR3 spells CASSLEGGTADQPQHF. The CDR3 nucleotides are TGCGCCAGCAGCTTGGAGGGGGGGACGGCAGATCAGCCCCAGCATTTT.

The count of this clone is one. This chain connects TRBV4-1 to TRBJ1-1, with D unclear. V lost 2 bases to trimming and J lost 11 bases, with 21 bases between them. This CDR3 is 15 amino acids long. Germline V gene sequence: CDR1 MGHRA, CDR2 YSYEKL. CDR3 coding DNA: TGCGCCAGCAGCCAATCCACCAGTCGGGGAGCGGGGGCTTTCTTT. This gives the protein CASSQSTSRGAGAFF.